Detailed here is one T cell receptor beta chain. What it recognizes is unknown. The entry originates in a study of OX40 agonist ivuxolimab in advanced cancers. CDR3 length: 16 residues. J lost 6 bases, V lost 8 bases, and 13 bases had no gene match. Germline CDR1 and CDR2: SNHLY and FYNNEI. Study-wide points: The study did not work out the antigen specificity of the expanded peripheral T cells.

Libraries were prepared by immunoSEQ multiplex PCR; TCRdb keeps only in-frame clonotypes and omits some of them. Of about 58,000 clones listed, 75% to 90% are singletons. The receptor's source is an adult with an advanced solid tumor such as melanoma, head and neck, liver or kidney cancer. The source was CD4+ or CD8+ T cells sorted from blood, collected in a trial of the OX40 agonist ivuxolimab. The rearrangement uses TRBV2 and TRBJ2-3; 11 positions agree with TRBD2. The DNA for the CDR3 is TGTGCCAGCGGTGTGGCTAGCGGGGGGCGCCGGGATACGCAGTATTTT. The encoded protein is CASGVASGGRRDTQYF.